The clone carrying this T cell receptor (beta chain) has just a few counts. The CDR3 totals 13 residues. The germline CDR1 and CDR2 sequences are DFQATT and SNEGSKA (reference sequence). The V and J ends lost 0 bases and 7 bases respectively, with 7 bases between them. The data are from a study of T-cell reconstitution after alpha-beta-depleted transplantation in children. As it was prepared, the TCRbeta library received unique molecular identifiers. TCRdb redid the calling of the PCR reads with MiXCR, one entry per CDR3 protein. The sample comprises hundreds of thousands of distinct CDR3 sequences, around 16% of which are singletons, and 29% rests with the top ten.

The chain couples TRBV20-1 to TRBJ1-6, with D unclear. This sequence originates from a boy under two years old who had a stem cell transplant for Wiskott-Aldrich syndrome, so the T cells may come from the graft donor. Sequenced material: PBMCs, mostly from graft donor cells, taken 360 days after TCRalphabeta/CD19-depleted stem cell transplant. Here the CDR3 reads CSARDLGNSPLHF. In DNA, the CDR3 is TGCAGTGCTAGAGATTTAGGAAATTCACCCCTCCACTTT.